This T cell receptor (beta chain) was captured by sequencing in a study of blood T cell repertoires in COVID-19. On the study more broadly: The origin of the acute and convalescent COVID-19 samples was the United States, Italy and Spain.

The repertoire was sequenced with immunoSEQ multiplex PCR; TCRdb's copy has only in-frame clones and lacks some. The sample carries 200,000 to 250,000 clones, roughly nine tenths recorded once. V lost 0 bases to trimming and J lost 4 bases, with 12 bases between them. From germline, CDR1 is LGHNA and CDR2 YSLEER. The CDR3 contains 15 residues. V gene TRBV4-3 combines with J gene TRBJ1-2; D not resolved. Sequenced input: PBMCs or T cells enriched from blood (not recorded which). The clonotype comes from a woman between 45 and 65 years old in a cohort exposed to, infected with or recovered from COVID-19 (not recorded which). CDR3 sequence reads: CASSQDRGPAYGYTF. The DNA for the CDR3 is TGCGCCAGCAGCCAAGATAGAGGGCCAGCCTATGGCTACACCTTC.